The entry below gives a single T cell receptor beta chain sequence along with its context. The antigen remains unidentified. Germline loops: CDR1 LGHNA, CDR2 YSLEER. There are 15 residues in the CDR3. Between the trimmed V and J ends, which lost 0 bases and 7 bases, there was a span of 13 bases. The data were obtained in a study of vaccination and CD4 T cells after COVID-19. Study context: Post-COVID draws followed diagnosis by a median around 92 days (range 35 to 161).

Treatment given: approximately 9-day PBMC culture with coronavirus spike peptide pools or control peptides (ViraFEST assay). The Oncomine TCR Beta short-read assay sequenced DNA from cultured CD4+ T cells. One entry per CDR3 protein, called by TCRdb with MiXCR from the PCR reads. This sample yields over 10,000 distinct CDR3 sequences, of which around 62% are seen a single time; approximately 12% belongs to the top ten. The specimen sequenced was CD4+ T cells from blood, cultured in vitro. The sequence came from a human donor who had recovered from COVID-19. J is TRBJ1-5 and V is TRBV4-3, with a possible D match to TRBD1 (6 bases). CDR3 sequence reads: CASSQDPGVGQPQHF. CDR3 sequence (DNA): TGCGCCAGCAGCCAAGATCCAGGGGTCGGACAGCCCCAGCATTTT.